Sequencing of this TCR beta chain was carried out in a study of T cell responses to AZD1222 COVID-19 vaccine. V lost 3 bases, J lost 1 base, and 4 bases lay in between. The length of the CDR3 is 13 residues. Germline V gene lookup returns CDR1 LNHDA and CDR2 SQIVND (reference sequence). The assay was immunoSEQ multiplex PCR, and TCRdb's table has in-frame clones only and misses some. This repertoire shows about 200,000 clones, 85% to 95% found once; its top ten account for 1% to 1.5%. The TCR comes from an adult in good health. The chain combines TRBV19 with TRBJ1-5; D unresolved. The sample consisted of peripheral blood, taken on day 0 of AZD1222 vaccination. CDR3 protein: CASSIESNQPQHF. For the CDR3, the DNA is TGTGCCAGTAGTATTGAAAGCAATCAGCCCCAGCATTTT.